This T cell receptor (beta chain) stems from a study of tumour-infiltrating T cells in Burkitt lymphoma. CDR1 and CDR2 from the germline V gene are MNHEY and SMNVEV (reference sequence). The length of the CDR3 is 17 residues. Unmatched junction bases numbered 14, after V lost 4 bases and J lost 5 bases. This clone was detected a few times. The table came from immunoSEQ multiplex PCR; TCRdb's copy has only in-frame clones and leaves some out. The sample lists more than 2,000 clones, less than 15% occurring once. This chain links TRBV27 with TRBJ2-5, with 9 bases identical to TRBD2. This TCR came from a human donor with relapsed Burkitt lymphoma. The sequencing sample was made of tumor tissue from a relapse. The CDR3 region has the DNA TGTGCCAGCAGTTCAGCACGGCTAGCGGGAAGGGGGGAGACCCAGTACTTC. Its protein is CASSSARLAGRGETQYF.